Below, one TCR beta chain is given with its context. The data stem from a study of blood T cells in healthy people across ages. Study at large: The template switching approach captured approximately one barcoded beta molecule for every two T cells.

For the second PCR, which ran for about 7 to 11 cycles, a sample-barcoded 5' primer and a J-beta primer mix were used. TCRdb ran MiXCR on the 5' RACE reads and lists one entry per CDR3 protein. The sample lists around 800,000 distinct CDR3 sequences, 60% to 80% occurring once. Trimming shortened V by 1 base and J by 5 bases, and 9 bases separated the two germline ends. This CDR3 comprises 13 residues. CDR1 and CDR2 from the germline V gene are GTSNPN and SVGIG (reference sequence). The rearrangement uses TRBV30 and TRBJ1-5; D unresolved. The sequenced material came from blood. The sequence was obtained from a man aged 25-45 years in good health. The CDR3 DNA follows: TGTGCCTGGAGTGACCGGATAGATCAGCCCCAGCATTTT. Its translation: CAWSDRIDQPQHF.